The next 20 T cell receptor beta chains were all read from a single sample in a study of blood T cell repertoires in COVID-19. Some clones are missing from TCRdb's copy, which holds only in-frame ones; the method was immunoSEQ multiplex PCR. Among some 150,000 clones, 85% to 90% were seen once, and the ten largest hold 8.5% to 9.5%. The specimen sequenced was peripheral blood. All receptors derive from a woman in her forties or fifties with active or convalescent COVID-19.

The CDR3 protein is CASSQDRGGRGGYGYTF. DNA of the CDR3: TGCGCCAGCAGCCAAGATCGGGGGGGCAGGGGAGGATATGGCTACACCTTC. The chain links TRBV4-3 to TRBJ1-2; TRBD1 is a possible D gene (6 bases). Germline lookup yields CDR1 LGHNA and CDR2 YSLEER. The germline V and J ends were trimmed by 0 bases and 5 bases, with 19 bases remaining between them. This CDR3 has 17 residues.

This clone has only one observation. The chain uses TRBV18 and TRBJ1-3; 9 bases are shared with TRBD1. With V trimmed by 3 bases and J by 8 bases, 8 bases remained unmatched. This CDR3 has 15 residues. Looked up from germline, CDR1 is KGHSH and CDR2 is LQKENI. DNA of the CDR3: TGTGCCAGCTCACCGAACAGGGGGCCTGTGGACACCATATATTTT. Protein sequence: CASSPNRGPVDTIYF.

This clone was observed once. The rearrangement uses TRBV10-3 and TRBJ1-4, with 7 positions matching TRBD1. Germline V lookup: CDR1 ENHRY, CDR2 SYGVKD. After removal of 3 bases from V and 7 bases from J, the junction contained 8 bases not matched to a gene. This CDR3 region has 15 residues. Written as DNA, the CDR3 is TGTGCCATCAGTGACGACAGGGCCCTTCCTGAAAAACTGTTTTTT. Translating it yields CAISDDRALPEKLFF.

The CDR3 nucleotides read TGTGCCAGCAGCAAAGTGAGTAGCGTGCGTTACGAGCAGTACTTC. Protein sequence: CASSKVSSVRYEQYF. The rearrangement links TRBV21-1 to TRBJ2-7; TRBD2 reflects the table's D call only, with no check against the DNA. TRBV21-1 is a pseudogene segment. The CDR3 length is 15 residues.

The genes are TRBV27 and TRBJ2-7, with a possible D match to TRBD2 (5 bases). Trimming took off 4 bases at V and 0 bases at J, with 10 bases between the two ends. The CDR3 extends over 14 amino acids. Germline V gene lookup returns CDR1 MNHEY and CDR2 SMNVEV (reference sequence). CDR3 nucleotide sequence: TGTGCCAGCAGTTCCCCGGGGTTCTCCTACGAGCAGTACTTC. Its translation: CASSSPGFSYEQYF.

CDR3 nucleotide sequence: TGCGCCAGCAGCTTGGACAGGGCCCAAGAGACCCAGTACTTC. Its protein product is CASSLDRAQETQYF. V gene TRBV5-1 combines with J gene TRBJ2-5, with D possibly TRBD1 on 6 matching bases. The V and J ends lost 0 bases and 1 base respectively, with 7 bases between them. The germline V gene has CDR1 SGHRS and CDR2 YFSETQ. The CDR3 totals 14 residues.

The chain links TRBV18 to TRBJ2-7, with D perhaps TRBD1 (6 bases). The CDR3 is 14 amino acids. V lost 1 base and J 2 bases, leaving 9 bases between the germline ends. Looked up from germline, CDR1 is KGHSH and CDR2 is LQKENI. CDR3 region: CASSPQQGTYEQYF. The CDR3 DNA is TGTGCCAGCTCACCACAACAGGGCACCTACGAGCAGTACTTC.

This chain joins TRBV15 and TRBJ2-7; no reliable D call. Germline loops: CDR1 LNHNV, CDR2 YYDKDF (reference sequence). This CDR3 is 12 amino acids long. With 0 bases removed from V and 3 bases from J, the gap between germline ends came to 3 bases. Here the CDR3 DNA reads TGTGCCACCAGCAGAGACCGCTACGAGCAGTACTTC. This codes for CATSRDRYEQYF.

The chain is built from TRBV7-6 and TRBJ1-1; unclear D gene. This CDR3 is built from 14 residues. V was clipped by 1 base and J by 1 base, with 7 bases between them. The germline V gene has CDR1 SGHVS and CDR2 FNYEAQ. This chain's CDR3 is CASSLGQPNTEAFF. Here the CDR3 DNA reads TGTGCCAGCAGCTTAGGACAACCGAACACTGAAGCTTTCTTT.

This chain connects TRBV14 to TRBJ2-1; D is perhaps TRBD1 (6 bases). The CDR3 has 17 residues. V lost 0 bases and J 4 bases, leaving 16 bases between the germline ends. Germline V lookup: CDR1 SGHDN, CDR2 FVKESK. CDR3 residues: CASSQEGRGPLYNEQFF. For the CDR3, the DNA is TGTGCCAGCAGCCAAGAGGGCAGGGGTCCTCTTTACAATGAGCAGTTCTTC. The variable domain in full, with the rest retrieved from reference TRBV14 and TRBJ2-1, is EAGVTQFPSHSVIEKGQTVTLRCDPISGHDNLYWYRRVMGKEIKFLLHFVKESKQDESGMPNNRFLAERTGGTYSTLKVQPAELEDSGVYFCASSQEGRGPLYNEQFFGPGTRLTVL.

Note on this clone: This CDR3 is also generated by other DNA sequences in the sample. The chain uses TRBV12-5 and TRBJ1-3, with a tentative D call TRBD1 (5 bases). CDR3 length: 14 amino acids. The V gene lost 3 bases and the J gene lost 2 bases, with 8 bases spanning the gap. From germline, CDR1 is LGHNT and CDR2 FRNRAP. The CDR3 bases are TGTGCTAGTGGTTTTGGAGGGGCTGGAAACACCATATATTTT. As protein: CASGFGGAGNTIYF.

The V and J genes are TRBV2 and TRBJ1-6; 8 positions agree with TRBD1. The V gene's germline CDR1 is SNHLY and CDR2 FYNNEI. Trimming removed 6 bases from V and 7 bases from J; junction bases left unmatched: 20. This CDR3 contains 19 residues. This CDR3 reads CASSQRLGQGIKGNSPLHF. CDR3 nucleotides: TGTGCCAGCAGCCAACGGTTAGGACAGGGAATAAAAGGGAATTCACCCCTCCACTTT.

The chain is built from TRBV19 and TRBJ2-1, with 9 nucleotides matching TRBD2. This CDR3 comprises 18 residues. V shed 1 base and J 0 bases; nucleotides not matched to a gene: 7. Germline-derived CDR1 and CDR2 are LNHDA and SQIVND (reference sequence). CDR3 amino acids: CASSIGTSARSSYNEQFF. CDR3 nucleotides: TGTGCCAGTAGTATAGGGACTAGCGCCAGGAGCTCCTACAATGAGCAGTTCTTC.

CDR3 sequence (DNA): TGTGCCAGCAGTTACGATCCGGCGGCGAACACCGGGGAGCTGTTTTTT. It specifies CASSYDPAANTGELFF. This rearrangement joins TRBV6-5 to TRBJ2-2; no definite D call. V was cut by 2 bases and J by 0 bases, with 10 bases left in between. The CDR3 spans 16 residues. Germline-derived CDR1 and CDR2 are MNHEY and SVGAGI.

V usage is TRBV7-2 and J usage is TRBJ1-1; tentatively, D is TRBD1 (6 bases). V was cut by 1 base and J by 6 bases, with 12 bases left in between. The CDR3 has 14 amino acids. Germline CDR1 reads SGHTA; CDR2 reads FQGNSA. The CDR3, as DNA: TGTGCCAGCAGCTTAGTTACAGGGACCCCTGAAGCTTTCTTT. As protein: CASSLVTGTPEAFF.

Here the CDR3 DNA reads TGCAGTGCTAGAGACAGGGCTGAAGCTTTCTTT. This gives the protein CSARDRAEAFF. This sequence joins TRBV20-1 and TRBJ1-1; D perhaps matches TRBD1 (5 bases). Germline loops: CDR1 DFQATT, CDR2 SNEGSKA (reference sequence). CDR3 length: 11 amino acids. The V gene lost 0 bases and the J gene lost 6 bases, with 5 bases spanning the gap.

The chain has TRBV19 and TRBJ1-4, with a possible D match to TRBD1 (6 bases). Trimming cost V 3 bases and J 5 bases, with 13 bases left between them. The length of the CDR3 is 15 residues. Germline CDR1 reads LNHDA; CDR2 reads SQIVND (reference sequence). DNA for the CDR3: TGTGCCAGTAGTATTGGCCAGGGGAAGAATGAAAAACTGTTTTTT. Translating gives CASSIGQGKNEKLFF.

The rearrangement uses TRBV5-1 and TRBJ2-5; 10 nucleotides match TRBD2. The CDR3 contains 17 residues. V was pared by 3 bases and J by 3 bases, with 11 bases of the junction left unmatched. Germline V gene data show CDR1 as SGHRS and CDR2 as YFSETQ. The CDR3 is CASSSMTSGFPKETQYF. As DNA, the CDR3 is TGCGCCAGCAGCTCTATGACTAGCGGGTTCCCGAAAGAGACCCAGTACTTC.

This chain joins TRBV6-5 and TRBJ2-5, with 8 positions matching TRBD1. Germline V gives CDR1 MNHEY, CDR2 SVGAGI. This CDR3 contains 14 residues. Unmatched junction bases numbered 8, after V lost 6 bases and J lost 5 bases. The CDR3 protein is CASRETGAWETQYF. CDR3 coding DNA: TGTGCCAGCAGGGAGACAGGGGCTTGGGAGACCCAGTACTTC.

This clone has just one count. The V call is TRBV18, the J call TRBJ2-1; D is possibly TRBD1 (6 bases). Germline loops: CDR1 KGHSH, CDR2 LQKENI. V lost 4 bases and J lost 5, with 15 bases in between. This CDR3 comprises 15 residues. The CDR3 DNA reads as TGTGCCAGCTCACTGGCCAGGGGCTATAACAATGAGCAGTTCTTC. Translation: CASSLARGYNNEQFF. Filled out from reference TRBV18 and TRBJ2-1, the complete variable domain reads NAGVMQNPRHLVRRRGQEARLRCSPMKGHSHVYWYRQLPEEGLKFMVYLQKENIIDESGMPKERFSAEFPKEGPSILRIQQVVRGDSAAYFCASSLARGYNNEQFFGPGTRLTVL.